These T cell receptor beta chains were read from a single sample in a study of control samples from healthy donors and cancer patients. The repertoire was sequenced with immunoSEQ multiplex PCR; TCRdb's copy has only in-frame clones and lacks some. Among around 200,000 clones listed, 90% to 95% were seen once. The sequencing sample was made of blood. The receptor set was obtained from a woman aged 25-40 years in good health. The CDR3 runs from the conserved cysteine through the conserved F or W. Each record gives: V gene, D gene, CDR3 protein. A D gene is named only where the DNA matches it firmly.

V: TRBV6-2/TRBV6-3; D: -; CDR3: CASSSGVTNEKLFF
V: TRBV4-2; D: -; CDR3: CASSQDGAAYNEQFF
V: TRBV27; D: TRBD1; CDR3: CASSSRTGGNIQYF
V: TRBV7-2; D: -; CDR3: CASSLVRQEAFF
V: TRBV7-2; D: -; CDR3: CASSLGTTSYNEQFF
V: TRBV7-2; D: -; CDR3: CASSLGVAYEQYF
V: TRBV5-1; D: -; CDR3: CASSLSINTEAFF
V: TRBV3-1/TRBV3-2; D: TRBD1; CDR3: CASSLGGGDYGYTF
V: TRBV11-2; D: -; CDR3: CASSDRHYGYTF
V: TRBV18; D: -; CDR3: CASSPGAVWPQHF